These T cell receptor beta chains were read from a single sample in a study of T cell changes during pregnancy in multiple sclerosis. Assay used: immunoSEQ multiplex PCR; TCRdb lists only in-frame clones, some missing. The sample carries about 45,000 clones, about 96% recorded once. This material consisted of peripheral blood, taken in the second trimester of pregnancy. The receptor source for this set is a female donor with multiple sclerosis, enrolled in a pregnancy study. The CDR3 runs from the conserved cysteine through the conserved F or W.

V: TRBV6-1
length: 12
J: TRBJ2-5
CDR3: CASSNRGETQYF

V: TRBV6-1
length: 17
J: TRBJ2-5
CDR3: CASSERAGGPSQETQYF

V: TRBV6-5
length: 15
J: TRBJ2-2
CDR3: CASSYVGANTGELFF

V: TRBV9
length: 19
J: TRBJ1-1
CDR3: CASSVGFASAGGENTEAFF

V: TRBV15
length: 15
J: TRBJ2-1
CDR3: CATSRDRGSIYEQFF

V: TRBV28
length: 16
J: TRBJ2-7
CDR3: CASSFLASGSTYEQYF

V: TRBV27
length: 15
J: TRBJ2-7
CDR3: CASSNPGQGRYEQYF

V: TRBV5-1
length: 16
J: TRBJ1-1
CDR3: CASSARPGVQGTEAFF

V: TRBV7-8
length: 15
J: TRBJ2-2
CDR3: CASSLGTPNTGELFF

V: TRBV27
length: 16
J: TRBJ2-7
CDR3: CASSLSAWEPAYEQYF

V: TRBV27
length: 15
J: TRBJ2-2
CDR3: CASSPGRENTGELFF

V: TRBV5-1
length: 15
J: TRBJ1-5
CDR3: CASSPWSGLNQPQHF

V: TRBV20-1
length: 10
J: TRBJ2-1
CDR3: CSSVYNEQFF

V: TRBV11-2
length: 13
J: TRBJ1-1
CDR3: CASSLGHPTEAFF

V: TRBV6-1
length: 16
J: TRBJ2-1
CDR3: CASSDDLLAGGWEQFF

V: TRBV4-2
length: 15
J: TRBJ2-7
CDR3: CASSQERGPSYEQYF

V: TRBV5-1
length: 19
J: TRBJ2-7
CDR3: CASTLSTGTGGFHAYEQYF

V: TRBV7-9
length: 14
J: TRBJ2-7
CDR3: CASSLTSGDYEQYF

V: TRBV10-3
length: 12
J: TRBJ2-5
CDR3: CASRAGVETQYF

V: TRBV7-9
length: 15
J: TRBJ2-1
CDR3: CASSLAGGTDNEQFF

V: TRBV6-5
length: 13
J: TRBJ2-5
CDR3: CASSPPGQGAQYF

V: TRBV2
length: 11
J: TRBJ2-7
CDR3: CASRRTGEQYF

V: TRBV2
length: 14
J: TRBJ1-1
CDR3: CASSDRTGNTEAFF

V: TRBV5-4
length: 16
J: TRBJ1-1
CDR3: CASSLGYRLVNTEAFF

V: TRBV10-3
length: 17
J: TRBJ2-2
CDR3: CAIKTLAGGPHTGELFF

V: TRBV28
length: 14
J: TRBJ2-1
CDR3: CASSLGTFYNEQFF

V: TRBV7-9
length: 11
J: TRBJ2-7
CDR3: CASSPGYEQYF

V: TRBV19
length: 14
J: TRBJ1-2
CDR3: CASIRQGRDYGYTF